The 8 T cell receptor beta chains given below trace back to one sample, sequenced in a study of OX40 agonist ivuxolimab in advanced cancers. Libraries were prepared by immunoSEQ multiplex PCR; TCRdb keeps only in-frame clonotypes and omits some of them. The sample records some 40,000 clones, around 83% being singletons. Sequencing was performed on CD4+ or CD8+ T cells sorted from blood, taken in a trial of the OX40 agonist ivuxolimab. These receptor sequences come from an adult with an advanced solid tumor such as melanoma, head and neck, liver or kidney cancer.

This clone has only one observation. This chain joins TRBV4-1 and TRBJ1-2, with a tentative D call TRBD1 (6 bases). The CDR3 consists of 14 residues. V dropped 0 bases and J dropped 8 bases, with 13 bases sitting between them. Germline CDR1 and CDR2: MGHRA and YSYEKL. CDR3 in DNA: TGCGCCAGCAGCCAAGATCGGGGACAACCCGGCTACACCTTC. It yields the protein CASSQDRGQPGYTF.

The rearrangement uses TRBV9 and TRBJ2-7; 9 positions match TRBD1. CDR3 length: 13 residues. V lost 4 bases to trimming and J lost 6 bases; unmatched junction nucleotides: 5. From germline, CDR1 is SGDLS and CDR2 YYNGEE. Here the CDR3 DNA reads TGTGCCAGCAGCATACGACAGGGGGGCGAGCAGTACTTC. The encoded protein is CASSIRQGGEQYF.

This sequence joins TRBV28 and TRBJ2-7, with D possibly TRBD2 on 6 matching bases. The ends were cut back, 2 bases at V and 6 bases at J, with 11 bases in the middle. Germline loops: CDR1 MDHEN, CDR2 SYDVKM. The length of the CDR3 is 13 residues. The DNA of the CDR3 is TGTGCCAGCAGTTTAGAAGAGGAGGGCGAGCAGTACTTC. Its protein is CASSLEEEGEQYF.

V is TRBV5-5 and J is TRBJ2-3, with TRBD2 identical over 8 bases. CDR3 length: 17 residues. J lost 5 bases, V lost 0 bases, and 11 bases had no gene match. The germline V gene encodes CDR1 SGHKS and CDR2 YYEKEE (reference sequence). DNA for the CDR3: TGTGCCAGCAGCTTGGGGTGGGGCGGGAGGCCCGGAGATACGCAGTATTTT. Translation: CASSLGWGGRPGDTQYF.

V and J are TRBV5-1 and TRBJ2-1, with 11 bases matching TRBD2. The CDR3 has 13 residues. In germline, CDR1 is SGHRS, CDR2 YFSETQ. Unmatched junction bases numbered 6, after V lost 9 bases and J lost 7 bases. CDR3 DNA: TGCGCCACCAAAGCTAGCGGGGGGAATGAGCAGTTCTTC. Residues: CATKASGGNEQFF.

The chain uses TRBV7-8 and TRBJ1-3; D may be TRBD1 (6 bases). Between the trimmed V and J ends, which lost 4 bases and 7 bases, there was a span of 20 bases. Germline V CDR1 and CDR2: SGHVS, FQNEAQ. This CDR3 region has 16 residues. The CDR3 loop reads CASSSRPTAGGNTIYF. CDR3 in DNA: TGTGCCAGCAGCTCTCGGCCGACGGCTGGGGGCAACACCATATATTTT. The whole variable domain, filled in from reference TRBV7-8 and TRBJ1-3, reads GAGVSQSPRYKVAKRGQDVALRCDPISGHVSLFWYQQALGQGPEFLTYFQNEAQLDKSGLPSDRFFAERPEGSVSTLKIQRTQQEDSAVYLCASSSRPTAGGNTIYFGEGSWLTVV.

This clone was detected once. In DNA form, the CDR3 reads TGTGCCATCAGTGAGGCCGCCGGGACAGGGAACTACGAGCAGTACTTC. Translating gives CAISEAAGTGNYEQYF. This chain uses TRBV10-3 with TRBJ2-7; 9 bases map to TRBD1. This CDR3 comprises 16 residues. In germline, CDR1 is ENHRY, CDR2 SYGVKD. J lost 3 bases, V lost 2 bases, and 8 bases had no gene match.

The CDR3: CASSLSSLQELFF. Written as DNA, the CDR3 is TGTGCCAGCAGTTTATCCTCTCTCCAGGAGCTGTTTTTT. The chain is built from TRBV27 and TRBJ2-2; D remains ambiguous. The CDR3 is 13 residues long. Germline CDR1 MNHEY, CDR2 SMNVEV (reference sequence). V shed 0 bases and J shed 10 bases, with 9 bases lying between them.